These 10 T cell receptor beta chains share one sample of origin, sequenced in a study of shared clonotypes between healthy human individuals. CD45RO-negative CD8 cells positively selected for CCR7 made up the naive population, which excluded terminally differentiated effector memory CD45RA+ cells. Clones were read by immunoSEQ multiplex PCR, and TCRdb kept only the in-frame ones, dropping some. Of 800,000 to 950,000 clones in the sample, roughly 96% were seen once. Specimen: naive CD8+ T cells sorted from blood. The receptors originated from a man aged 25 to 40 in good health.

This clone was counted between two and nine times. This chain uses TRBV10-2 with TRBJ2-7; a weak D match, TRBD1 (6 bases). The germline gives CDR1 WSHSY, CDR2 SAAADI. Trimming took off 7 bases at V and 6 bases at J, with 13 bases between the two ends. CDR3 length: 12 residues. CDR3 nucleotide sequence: TGCGCCAGCAAAGGTCAGGGGCTCGAGCAGTACTTC. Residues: CASKGQGLEQYF.

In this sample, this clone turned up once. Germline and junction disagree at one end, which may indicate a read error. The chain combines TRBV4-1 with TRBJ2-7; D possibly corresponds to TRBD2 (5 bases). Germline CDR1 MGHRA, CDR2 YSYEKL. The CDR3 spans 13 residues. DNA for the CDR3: TGCGCCAGCAGCCAAGATCCCAACGGGATAAGTTTCTTC. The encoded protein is CASSQDPNGISFF.

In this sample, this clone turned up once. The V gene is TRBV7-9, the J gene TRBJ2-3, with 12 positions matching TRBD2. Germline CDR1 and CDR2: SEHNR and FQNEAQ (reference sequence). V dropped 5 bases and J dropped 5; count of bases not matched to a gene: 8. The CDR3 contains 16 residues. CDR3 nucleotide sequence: TGTGCCAGCAGCACCCTAGCGGGAGGGCCCCGAGATACGCAGTATTTT. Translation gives CASSTLAGGPRDTQYF.

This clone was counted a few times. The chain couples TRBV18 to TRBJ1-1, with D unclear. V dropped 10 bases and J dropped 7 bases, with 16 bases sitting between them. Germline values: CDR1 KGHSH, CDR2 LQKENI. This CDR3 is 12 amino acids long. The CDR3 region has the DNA TGTGCCACCCCCATGGAGGGAGGTGAAGCTTTCTTT. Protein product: CATPMEGGEAFF.

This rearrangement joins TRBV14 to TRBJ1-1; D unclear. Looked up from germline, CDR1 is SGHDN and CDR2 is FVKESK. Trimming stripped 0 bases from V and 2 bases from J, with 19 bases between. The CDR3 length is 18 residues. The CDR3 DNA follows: TGTGCCAGCAGCCAAGACGAGTGGGGAGCCCTTTTTAACACTGAAGCTTTCTTT. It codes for CASSQDEWGALFNTEAFF. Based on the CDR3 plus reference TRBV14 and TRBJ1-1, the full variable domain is EAGVTQFPSHSVIEKGQTVTLRCDPISGHDNLYWYRRVMGKEIKFLLHFVKESKQDESGMPNNRFLAERTGGTYSTLKVQPAELEDSGVYFCASSQDEWGALFNTEAFFGQGTRLTVV.

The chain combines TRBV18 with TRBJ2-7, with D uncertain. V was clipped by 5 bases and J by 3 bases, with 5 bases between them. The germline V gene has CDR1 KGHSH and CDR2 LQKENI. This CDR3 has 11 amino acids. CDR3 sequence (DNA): TGTGCCAGCTCAGGGAACTACGAGCAGTACTTC. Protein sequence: CASSGNYEQYF. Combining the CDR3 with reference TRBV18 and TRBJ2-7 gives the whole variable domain NAGVMQNPRHLVRRRGQEARLRCSPMKGHSHVYWYRQLPEEGLKFMVYLQKENIIDESGMPKERFSAEFPKEGPSILRIQQVVRGDSAAYFCASSGNYEQYFGPGTRLTVT.

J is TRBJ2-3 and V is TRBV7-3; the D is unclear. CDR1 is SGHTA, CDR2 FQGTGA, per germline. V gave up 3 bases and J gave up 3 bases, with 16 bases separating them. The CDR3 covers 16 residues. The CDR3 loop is CASSFMRKGRTDTQYF. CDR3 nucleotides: TGTGCCAGCAGCTTTATGCGGAAAGGACGGACAGATACGCAGTATTTT.

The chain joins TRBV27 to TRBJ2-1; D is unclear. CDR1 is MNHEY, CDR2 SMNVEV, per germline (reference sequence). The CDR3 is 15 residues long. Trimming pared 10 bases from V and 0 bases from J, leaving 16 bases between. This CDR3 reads CATQLGGSSYNEQFF. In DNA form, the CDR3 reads TGTGCCACTCAACTGGGCGGAAGCTCCTACAATGAGCAGTTCTTC.

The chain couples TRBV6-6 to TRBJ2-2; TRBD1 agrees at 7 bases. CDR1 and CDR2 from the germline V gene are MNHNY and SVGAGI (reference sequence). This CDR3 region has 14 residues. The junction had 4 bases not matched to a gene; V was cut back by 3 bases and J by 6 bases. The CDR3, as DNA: TGTGCCAGCAGTTATCGAGGGGGCGCCGGGGAGCTGTTTTTT. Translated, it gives CASSYRGGAGELFF.

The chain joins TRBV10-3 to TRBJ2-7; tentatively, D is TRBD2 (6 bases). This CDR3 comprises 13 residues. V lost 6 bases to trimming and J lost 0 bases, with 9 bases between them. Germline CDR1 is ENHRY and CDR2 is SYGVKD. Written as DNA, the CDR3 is TGTGCCATCAGGATGGAGGGCTCCTACGAGCAGTACTTC. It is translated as CAIRMEGSYEQYF.